This T cell receptor beta chain was captured in a study of cytomegalovirus exposure and HLA in healthy donors. Background on the study: There were under 140 million unique TCR beta sequences, drawn from 150 million to 200 million T cells, in an earlier analysis. Study observations and caveats: TCR beta V- and J-gene trimming was later associated with a missense DCLRE1C variant. In a later analysis, parvovirus B19, influenza, CMV and Epstein-Barr virus appeared linked to several top co-occurrence clusters.

The length of the CDR3 is 13 residues. The germline gives CDR1 MNHEY, CDR2 SVGAGI. Trimming took off 6 bases at V and 8 bases at J, with 14 bases between the two ends. The PCR employed 60 Vbeta primers together with 13 Jbeta primers. How the authors handled the data: Counted up in a later analysis, unique TCR beta chains came to about 80 million, with some 11 million shared. Generated by immunoSEQ multiplex PCR, the TCRdb table keeps only in-frame clones and is missing some. The V and J calls and the clone size are those of that table, but D and trimming were determined from the DNA. The sample holds approximately 240,000 clones, about 80% seen once. On this clone itself: Its antigen remains unidentified.

The chain joins TRBV6-5 to TRBJ2-1; possible D gene TRBD2, 5 bases. This sequence originates from a woman in her sixties or seventies in good health and CMV-seropositive. Material: PBMCs. The CDR3 DNA reads TGTGCCAGCAGAAGAAGCCTGGAGGATGAGCAGTTCTTC. Its protein product is CASRRSLEDEQFF.